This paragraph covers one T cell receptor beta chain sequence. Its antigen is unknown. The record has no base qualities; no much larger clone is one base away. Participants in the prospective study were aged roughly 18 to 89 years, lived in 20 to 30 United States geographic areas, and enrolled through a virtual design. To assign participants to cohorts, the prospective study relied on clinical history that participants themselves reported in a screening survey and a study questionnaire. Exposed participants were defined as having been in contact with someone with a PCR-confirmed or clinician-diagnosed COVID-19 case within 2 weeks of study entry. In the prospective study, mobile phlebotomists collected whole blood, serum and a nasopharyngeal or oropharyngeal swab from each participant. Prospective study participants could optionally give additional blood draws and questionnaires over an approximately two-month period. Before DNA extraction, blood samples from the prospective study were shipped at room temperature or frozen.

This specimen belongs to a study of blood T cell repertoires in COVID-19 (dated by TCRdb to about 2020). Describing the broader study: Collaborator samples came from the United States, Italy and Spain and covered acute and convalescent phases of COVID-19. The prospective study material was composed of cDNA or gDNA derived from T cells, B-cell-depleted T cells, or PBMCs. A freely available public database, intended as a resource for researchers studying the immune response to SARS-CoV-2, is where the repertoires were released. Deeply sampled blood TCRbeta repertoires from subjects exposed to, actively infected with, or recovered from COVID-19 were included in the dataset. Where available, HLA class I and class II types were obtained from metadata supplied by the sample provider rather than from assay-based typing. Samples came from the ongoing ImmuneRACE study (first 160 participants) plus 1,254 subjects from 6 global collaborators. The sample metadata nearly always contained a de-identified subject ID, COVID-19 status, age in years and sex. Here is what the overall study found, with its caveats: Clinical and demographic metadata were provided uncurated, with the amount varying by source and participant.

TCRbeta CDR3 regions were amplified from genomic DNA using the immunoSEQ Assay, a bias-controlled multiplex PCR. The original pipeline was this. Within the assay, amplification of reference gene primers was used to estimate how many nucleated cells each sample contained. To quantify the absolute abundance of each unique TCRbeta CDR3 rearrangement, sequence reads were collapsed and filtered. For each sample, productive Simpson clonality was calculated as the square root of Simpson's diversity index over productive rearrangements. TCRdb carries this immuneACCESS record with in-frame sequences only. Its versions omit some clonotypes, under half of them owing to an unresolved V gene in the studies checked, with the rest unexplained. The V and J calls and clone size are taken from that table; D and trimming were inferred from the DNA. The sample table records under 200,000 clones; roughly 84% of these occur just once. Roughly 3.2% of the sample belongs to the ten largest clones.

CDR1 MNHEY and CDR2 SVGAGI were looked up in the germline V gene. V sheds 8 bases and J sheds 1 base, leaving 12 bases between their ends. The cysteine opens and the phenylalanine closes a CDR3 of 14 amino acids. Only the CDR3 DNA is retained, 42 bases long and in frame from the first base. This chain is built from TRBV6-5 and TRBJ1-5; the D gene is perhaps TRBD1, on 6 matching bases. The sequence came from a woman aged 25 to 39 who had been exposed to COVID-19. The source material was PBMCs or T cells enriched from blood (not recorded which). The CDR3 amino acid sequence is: CASVYQGSNQPQHF. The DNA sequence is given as TGTGCCAGCGTATATCAGGGGAGCAATCAGCCCCAGCATTTT.